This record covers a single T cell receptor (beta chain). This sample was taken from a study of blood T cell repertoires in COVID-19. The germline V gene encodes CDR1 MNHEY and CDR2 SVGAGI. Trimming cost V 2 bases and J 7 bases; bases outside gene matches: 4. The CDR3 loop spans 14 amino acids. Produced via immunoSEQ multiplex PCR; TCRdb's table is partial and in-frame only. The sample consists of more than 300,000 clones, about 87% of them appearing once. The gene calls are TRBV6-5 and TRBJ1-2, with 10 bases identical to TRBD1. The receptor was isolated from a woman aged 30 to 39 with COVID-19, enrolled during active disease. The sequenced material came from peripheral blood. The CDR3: CASSYDRGQVGYTF. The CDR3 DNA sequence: TGTGCCAGCAGTTACGACAGGGGGCAGGTTGGCTACACCTTC.